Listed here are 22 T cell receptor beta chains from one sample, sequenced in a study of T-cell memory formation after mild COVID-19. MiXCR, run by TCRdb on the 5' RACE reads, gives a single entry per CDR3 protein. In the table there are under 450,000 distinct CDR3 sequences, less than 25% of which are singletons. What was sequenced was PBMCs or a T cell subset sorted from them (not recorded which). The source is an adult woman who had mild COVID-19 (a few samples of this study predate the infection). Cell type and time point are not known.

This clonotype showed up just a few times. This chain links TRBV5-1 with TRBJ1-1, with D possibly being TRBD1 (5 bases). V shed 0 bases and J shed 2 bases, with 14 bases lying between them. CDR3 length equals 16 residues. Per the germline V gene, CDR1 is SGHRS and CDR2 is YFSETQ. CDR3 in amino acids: CASSLGADRLNTEAFF. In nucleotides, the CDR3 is TGCGCCAGCAGCTTGGGGGCAGACAGACTCAACACTGAAGCTTTCTTT.

The CDR3 protein is CAWSVKSAAHQPQHF. For the CDR3, the DNA is TGTGCCTGGAGTGTAAAGTCGGCAGCCCATCAGCCCCAGCATTTT. This sequence joins TRBV30 and TRBJ1-5, with D unclear. V lost 0 bases and J lost 5, with 14 bases in between. The germline CDR1 and CDR2 sequences are GTSNPN and SVGIG (reference sequence). The CDR3 spans 15 residues.

The chain's CDR3 is CASSFWYNEQFF. The DNA for the CDR3 is TGTGCCAGCAGTTTTTGGTACAATGAGCAGTTCTTC. This chain joins TRBV12-3 or TRBV12-4 and TRBJ2-1; D is unclear. The CDR3 has 12 amino acids. V was pared by 3 bases and J by 4 bases, with 4 bases between.

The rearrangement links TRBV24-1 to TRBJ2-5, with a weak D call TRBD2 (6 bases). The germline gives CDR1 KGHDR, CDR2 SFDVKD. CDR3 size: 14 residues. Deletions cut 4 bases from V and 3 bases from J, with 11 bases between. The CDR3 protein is CATSDQTSKETQYF. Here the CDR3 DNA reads TGTGCCACCAGTGACCAGACTAGTAAAGAGACCCAGTACTTC.

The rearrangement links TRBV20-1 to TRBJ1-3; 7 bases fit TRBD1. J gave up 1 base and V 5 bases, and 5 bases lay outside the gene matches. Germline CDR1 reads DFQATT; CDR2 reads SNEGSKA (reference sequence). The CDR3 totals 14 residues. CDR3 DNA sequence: TGCAGTGCTCCGCAGGGGGGTTCTGGAAACACCATATATTTT. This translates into CSAPQGGSGNTIYF.

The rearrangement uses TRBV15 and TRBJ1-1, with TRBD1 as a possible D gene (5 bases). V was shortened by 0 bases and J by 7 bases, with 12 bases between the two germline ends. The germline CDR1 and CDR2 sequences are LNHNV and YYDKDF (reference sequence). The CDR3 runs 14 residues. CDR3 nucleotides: TGTGCCACCAGCAGAGATCGGGGCCCTCTTGAAGCTTTCTTT. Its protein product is CATSRDRGPLEAFF. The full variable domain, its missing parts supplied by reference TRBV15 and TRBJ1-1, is DAMVIQNPRYQVTQFGKPVTLSCSQTLNHNVMYWYQQKSSQAPKLLFHYYDKDFNNEADTPDNFQSRRPNTSFCFLDIRSPGLGDTAMYLCATSRDRGPLEAFFGQGTRLTVV.

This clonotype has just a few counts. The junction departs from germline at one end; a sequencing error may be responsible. CDR3 DNA: TGTGCCAGCAGCGGGGGCCATACGACTACCTTC. This codes for CASSGGHTTTF. This sequence joins TRBV12-3 or TRBV12-4 and TRBJ2-7; perhaps D is TRBD1 or TRBD2 (6 bases each). The CDR3 is 11 residues long.

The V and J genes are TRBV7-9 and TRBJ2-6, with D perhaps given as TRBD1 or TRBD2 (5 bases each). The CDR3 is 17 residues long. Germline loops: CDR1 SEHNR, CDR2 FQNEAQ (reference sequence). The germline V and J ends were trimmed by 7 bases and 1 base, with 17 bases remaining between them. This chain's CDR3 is CASTTGTHTSGANVLTF. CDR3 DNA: TGTGCCAGCACCACCGGGACCCACACATCTGGGGCCAACGTCCTGACTTTC.

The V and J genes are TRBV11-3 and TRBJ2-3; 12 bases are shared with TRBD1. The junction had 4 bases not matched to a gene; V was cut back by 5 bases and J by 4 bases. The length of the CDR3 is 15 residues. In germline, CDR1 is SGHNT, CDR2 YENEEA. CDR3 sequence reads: CASSDWDRGPDTQYF. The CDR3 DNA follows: TGTGCCAGCAGCGATTGGGACAGGGGGCCAGATACGCAGTATTTT.

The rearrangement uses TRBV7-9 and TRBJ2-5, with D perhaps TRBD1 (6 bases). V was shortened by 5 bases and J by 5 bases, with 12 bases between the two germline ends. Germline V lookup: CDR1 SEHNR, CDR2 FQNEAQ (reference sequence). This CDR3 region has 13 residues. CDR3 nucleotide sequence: TGTGCCAGCAGCACAGGGCCACGGGAGACCCAGTACTTC. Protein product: CASSTGPRETQYF.

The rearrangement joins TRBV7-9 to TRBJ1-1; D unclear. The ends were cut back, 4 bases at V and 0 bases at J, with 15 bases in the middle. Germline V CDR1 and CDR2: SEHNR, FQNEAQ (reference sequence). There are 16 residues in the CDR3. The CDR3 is CASSSTTLGMNTEAFF. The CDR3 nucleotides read TGTGCCAGCAGCTCCACAACACTCGGTATGAACACTGAAGCTTTCTTT.

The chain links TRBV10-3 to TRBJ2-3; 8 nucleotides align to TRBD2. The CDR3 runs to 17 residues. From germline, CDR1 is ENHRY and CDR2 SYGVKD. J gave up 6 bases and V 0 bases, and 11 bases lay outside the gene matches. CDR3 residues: CAISESGSGALGDTQYF. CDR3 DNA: TGTGCCATCAGTGAGTCGGGTAGCGGGGCCCTAGGGGATACGCAGTATTTT.

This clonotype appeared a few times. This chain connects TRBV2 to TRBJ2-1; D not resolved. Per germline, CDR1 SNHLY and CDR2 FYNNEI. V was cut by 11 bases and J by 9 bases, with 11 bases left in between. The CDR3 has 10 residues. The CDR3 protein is CASGLGEQFF. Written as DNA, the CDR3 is TGTGCCTCCGGATTGGGTGAGCAGTTCTTC.

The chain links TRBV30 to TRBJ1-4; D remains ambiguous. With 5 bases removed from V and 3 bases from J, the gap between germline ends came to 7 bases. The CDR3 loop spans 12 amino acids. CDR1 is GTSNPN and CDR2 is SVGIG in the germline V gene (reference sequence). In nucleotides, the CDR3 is TGTGCCTGGGAGGGTTCTAATGAAAAACTGTTTTTT. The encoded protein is CAWEGSNEKLFF.

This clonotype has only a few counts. This CDR3 reads CASSQDPGLSSYNEQFF. CDR3 bases: TGTGCCAGCAGCCAAGATCCAGGCCTTAGCTCCTACAATGAGCAGTTCTTC. This chain links TRBV4-2 with TRBJ2-1; no firm D call. Per the germline V gene, CDR1 is LGHNA and CDR2 is YNFKEQ. V dropped 0 bases and J dropped 0 bases, with 12 bases sitting between them. The CDR3 length is 17 residues.

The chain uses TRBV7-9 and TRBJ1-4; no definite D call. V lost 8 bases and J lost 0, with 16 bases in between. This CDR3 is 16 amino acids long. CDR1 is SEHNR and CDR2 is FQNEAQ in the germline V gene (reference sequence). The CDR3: CASHGSGETTNEKLFF. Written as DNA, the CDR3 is TGTGCCAGCCACGGGAGCGGTGAGACAACTAATGAAAAACTGTTTTTT.

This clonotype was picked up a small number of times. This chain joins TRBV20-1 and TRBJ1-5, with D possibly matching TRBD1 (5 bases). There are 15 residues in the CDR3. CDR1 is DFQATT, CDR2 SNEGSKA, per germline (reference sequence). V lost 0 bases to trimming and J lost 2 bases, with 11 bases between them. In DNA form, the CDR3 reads TGCAGTGCTAGAGACGGGGGGAGCGGCAATCAGCCCCAGCATTTT. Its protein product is CSARDGGSGNQPQHF.

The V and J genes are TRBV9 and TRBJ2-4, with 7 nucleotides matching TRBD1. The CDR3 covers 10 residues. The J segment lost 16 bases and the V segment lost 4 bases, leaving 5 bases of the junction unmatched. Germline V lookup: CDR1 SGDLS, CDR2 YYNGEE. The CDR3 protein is CASSPRQGYF. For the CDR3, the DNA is TGTGCCAGCAGCCCCCGACAGGGATACTTC.

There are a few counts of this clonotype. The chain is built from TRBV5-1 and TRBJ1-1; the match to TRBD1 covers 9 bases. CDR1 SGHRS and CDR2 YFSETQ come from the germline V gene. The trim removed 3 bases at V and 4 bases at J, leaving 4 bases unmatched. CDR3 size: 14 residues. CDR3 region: CASSWGQGATEAFF. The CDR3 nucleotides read TGCGCCAGCAGCTGGGGACAGGGCGCCACTGAAGCTTTCTTT.

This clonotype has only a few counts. CDR3 sequence: CSVGTGRFDTQYF. The CDR3 region has the DNA TGCAGCGTCGGGACAGGAAGGTTCGATACGCAGTATTTT. The chain carries TRBV29-1 and TRBJ2-3; 8 nucleotides agree with TRBD1. V was pared by 6 bases and J by 6 bases, with 8 bases of the junction left unmatched. This CDR3 has 13 residues. Germline CDR1 SQVTM, CDR2 ANQGSEA.

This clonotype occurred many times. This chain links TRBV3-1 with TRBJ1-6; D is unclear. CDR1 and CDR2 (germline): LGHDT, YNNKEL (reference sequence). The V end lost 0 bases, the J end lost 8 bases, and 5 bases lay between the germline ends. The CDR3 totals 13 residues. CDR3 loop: CASSQDRDSPLHF. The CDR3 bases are TGTGCCAGCAGCCAAGATAGGGATTCACCCCTCCACTTT.

The CDR3 coding sequence is TGTGCCAGCAGCTTAGGCGGGGGGGCCTTGGACGAGCAGTACTTC. Translated, it gives CASSLGGGALDEQYF. The chain uses TRBV7-9 and TRBJ2-7; 9 nucleotides align to TRBD2. Germline trimming cut 1 base from V and 5 bases from J; bases unmatched to any gene: 6. The CDR3 is 15 residues long. CDR1 and CDR2 from the germline V gene are SEHNR and FQNEAQ (reference sequence).